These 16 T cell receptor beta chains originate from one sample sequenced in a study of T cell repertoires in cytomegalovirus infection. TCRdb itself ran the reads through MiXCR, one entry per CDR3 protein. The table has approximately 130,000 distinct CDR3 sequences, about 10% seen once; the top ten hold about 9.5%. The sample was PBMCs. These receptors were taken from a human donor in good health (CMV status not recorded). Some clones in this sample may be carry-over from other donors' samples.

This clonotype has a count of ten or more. This CDR3 is CASSDHRGSSHEQFF. DNA for the CDR3: TGTGCCAGCAGCGATCACAGGGGAAGTAGCCATGAGCAGTTCTTC. The chain carries TRBV11-2 and TRBJ2-1; 7 nucleotides align to TRBD1. The CDR3 contains 15 residues. With 5 bases clipped from V and 8 bases from J, the junction kept 12 bases outside the gene matches. The germline V gene has CDR1 SGHAT and CDR2 FQNNGV.

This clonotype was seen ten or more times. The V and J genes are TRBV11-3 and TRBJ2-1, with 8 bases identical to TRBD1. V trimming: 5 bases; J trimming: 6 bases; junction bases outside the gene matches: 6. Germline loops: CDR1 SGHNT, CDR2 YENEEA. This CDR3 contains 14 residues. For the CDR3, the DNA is TGTGCCAGCAGCCCGGGGACAGGCCGCAATGAGCAGTTCTTC. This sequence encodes CASSPGTGRNEQFF.

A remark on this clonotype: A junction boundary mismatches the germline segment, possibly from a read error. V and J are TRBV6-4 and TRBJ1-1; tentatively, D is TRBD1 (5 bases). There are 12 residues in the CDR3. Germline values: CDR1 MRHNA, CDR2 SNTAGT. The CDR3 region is CAGSDGTSEAFF. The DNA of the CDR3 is TGTGCCGGCAGTGATGGGACTTCTGAAGCTTTCTTT.

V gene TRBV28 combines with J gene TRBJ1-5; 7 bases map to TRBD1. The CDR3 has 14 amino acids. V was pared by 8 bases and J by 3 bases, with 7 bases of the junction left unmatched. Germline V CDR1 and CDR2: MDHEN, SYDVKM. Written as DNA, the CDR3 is TGTGCCAGCGTCATCCAGGGGGACAATCAGCCCCAGCATTTT. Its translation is CASVIQGDNQPQHF.

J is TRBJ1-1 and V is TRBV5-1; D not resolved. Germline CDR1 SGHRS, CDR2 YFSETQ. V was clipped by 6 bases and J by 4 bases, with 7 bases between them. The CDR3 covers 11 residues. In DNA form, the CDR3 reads TGCGCCAGCAACGCTGGCACTGAAGCTTTCTTT. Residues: CASNAGTEAFF.

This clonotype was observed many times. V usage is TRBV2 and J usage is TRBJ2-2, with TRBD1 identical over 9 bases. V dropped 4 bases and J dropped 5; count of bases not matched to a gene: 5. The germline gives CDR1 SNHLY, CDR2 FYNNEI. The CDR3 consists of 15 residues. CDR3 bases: TGTGCCAGCAGTGGGACAGGGGTTTCAACCGGGGAGCTGTTTTTT. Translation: CASSGTGVSTGELFF.

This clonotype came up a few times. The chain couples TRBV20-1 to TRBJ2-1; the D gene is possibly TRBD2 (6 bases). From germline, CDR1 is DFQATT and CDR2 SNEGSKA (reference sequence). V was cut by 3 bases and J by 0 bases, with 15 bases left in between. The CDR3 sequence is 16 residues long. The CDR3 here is CSASSTGLGSYNEQFF. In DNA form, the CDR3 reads TGCAGTGCTAGCTCTACGGGACTCGGCTCCTACAATGAGCAGTTCTTC.

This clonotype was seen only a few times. The CDR3 region is CSVDLTGSAFF. The CDR3 DNA reads as TGCAGCGTTGACCTCACCGGTAGCGCTTTCTTT. The V and J genes are TRBV29-1 and TRBJ1-1; D is unresolved. This CDR3 is built from 11 residues. Looked up from germline, CDR1 is SQVTM and CDR2 is ANQGSEA. V was shortened by 3 bases and J by 11 bases, with 13 bases between the two germline ends.

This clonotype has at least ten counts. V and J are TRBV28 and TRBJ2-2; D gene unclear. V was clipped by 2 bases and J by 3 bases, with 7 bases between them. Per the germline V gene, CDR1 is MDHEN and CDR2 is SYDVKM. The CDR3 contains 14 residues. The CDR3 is CASSLRGYTGELFF. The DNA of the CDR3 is TGTGCCAGCAGTTTAAGAGGTTACACCGGGGAGCTGTTTTTT.

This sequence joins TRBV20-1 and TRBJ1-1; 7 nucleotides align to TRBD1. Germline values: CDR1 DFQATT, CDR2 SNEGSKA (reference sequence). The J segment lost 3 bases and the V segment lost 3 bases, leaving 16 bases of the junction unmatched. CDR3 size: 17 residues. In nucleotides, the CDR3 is TGCAGTGCTAGGGACAGGACCACAATACTGGGACACACTGAAGCTTTCTTT. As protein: CSARDRTTILGHTEAFF.

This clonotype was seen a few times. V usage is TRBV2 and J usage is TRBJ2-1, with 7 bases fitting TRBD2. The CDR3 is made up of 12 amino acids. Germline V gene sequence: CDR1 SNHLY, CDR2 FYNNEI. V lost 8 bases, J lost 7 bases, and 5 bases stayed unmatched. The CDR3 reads CASPRGGNEQFF. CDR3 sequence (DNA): TGTGCCAGCCCCCGGGGAGGGAATGAGCAGTTCTTC.

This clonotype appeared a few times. CDR3 region: CASSLKGFEQFF. Written as DNA, the CDR3 is TGTGCCAGCAGTTTAAAGGGTTTTGAGCAGTTCTTC. The rearrangement joins TRBV12-3 or TRBV12-4 to TRBJ2-1, with D hard to call. This CDR3 is 12 amino acids long. With 2 bases removed from V and 9 bases from J, the gap between germline ends came to 8 bases.

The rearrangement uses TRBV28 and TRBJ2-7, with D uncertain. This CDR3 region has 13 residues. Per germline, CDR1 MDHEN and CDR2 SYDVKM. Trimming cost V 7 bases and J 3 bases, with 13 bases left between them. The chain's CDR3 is CASTPNPIYEQYF. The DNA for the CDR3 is TGTGCCAGCACCCCCAACCCCATCTACGAGCAGTACTTC.

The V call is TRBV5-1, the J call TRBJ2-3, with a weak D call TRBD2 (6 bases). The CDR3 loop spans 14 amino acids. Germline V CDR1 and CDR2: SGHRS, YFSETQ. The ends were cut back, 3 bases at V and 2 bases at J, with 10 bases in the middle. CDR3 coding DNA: TGCGCCAGCAGCTCCGGGGAGGCCACAGATACGCAGTATTTT. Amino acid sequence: CASSSGEATDTQYF.

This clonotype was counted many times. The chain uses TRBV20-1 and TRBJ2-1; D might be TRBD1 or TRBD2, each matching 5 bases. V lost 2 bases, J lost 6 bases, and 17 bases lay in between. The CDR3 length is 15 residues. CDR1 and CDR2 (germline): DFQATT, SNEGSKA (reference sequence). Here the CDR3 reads CSARPLVGVINEQFF. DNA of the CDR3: TGCAGTGCTAGACCCCTTGTGGGGGTTATCAATGAGCAGTTCTTC.

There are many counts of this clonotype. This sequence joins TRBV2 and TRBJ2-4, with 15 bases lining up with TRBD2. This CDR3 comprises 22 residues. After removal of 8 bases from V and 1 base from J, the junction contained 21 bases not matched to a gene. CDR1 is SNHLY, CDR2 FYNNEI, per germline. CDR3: CASGLGLAGGPGPPLAKNIQYF. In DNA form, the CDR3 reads TGTGCCAGCGGCCTCGGACTAGCGGGGGGGCCGGGTCCCCCTCTCGCCAAAAACATTCAGTACTTC.